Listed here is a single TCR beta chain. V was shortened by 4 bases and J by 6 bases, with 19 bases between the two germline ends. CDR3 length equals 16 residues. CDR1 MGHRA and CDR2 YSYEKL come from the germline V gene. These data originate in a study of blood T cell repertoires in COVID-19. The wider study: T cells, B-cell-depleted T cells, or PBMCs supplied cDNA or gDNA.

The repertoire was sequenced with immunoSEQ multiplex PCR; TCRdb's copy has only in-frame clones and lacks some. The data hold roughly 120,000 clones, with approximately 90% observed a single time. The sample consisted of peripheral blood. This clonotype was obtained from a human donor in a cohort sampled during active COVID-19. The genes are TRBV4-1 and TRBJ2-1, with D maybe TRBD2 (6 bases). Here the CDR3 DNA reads TGCGCCAGCAGCCCCGTAGCGGTTCTGGGTGGCAATGAGCAGTTCTTC. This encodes CASSPVAVLGGNEQFF.